These 20 T cell receptor beta chains share one sample of origin, sequenced in a study of T-cell reconstitution after alpha-beta-depleted transplantation in children. Unique molecular identifiers were used in preparing the TCRbeta library. TCRdb re-called the PCR reads through MiXCR, storing one row per CDR3 protein. The table lists hundreds of thousands of distinct CDR3 sequences, about 8.2% of them singletons. The sequenced sample was PBMCs, mostly from graft donor cells, obtained 360 days after TCRalphabeta/CD19-depleted stem cell transplant. The receptors shown here come from a male patient between 2 and 10 years old who had a stem cell transplant for acute myeloid leukemia, so the T cells may come from the graft donor.

This chain connects TRBV6-5 to TRBJ1-1; possible D gene TRBD1, 6 bases. This CDR3 has 15 amino acids. CDR1 is MNHEY and CDR2 is SVGAGI in the germline V gene. V lost 6 bases, J lost 1 base, and 15 bases lay in between. CDR3 amino acids: CASRTPGHWNTEAFF. Here the CDR3 DNA reads TGTGCCAGCAGGACCCCGGGACATTGGAACACTGAAGCTTTCTTT.

The chain combines TRBV7-2 with TRBJ1-6; tentatively, D is TRBD1 (5 bases). Trimming stripped 2 bases from V and 10 bases from J, with 18 bases between. CDR1 and CDR2 from the germline V gene are SGHTA and FQGNSA. The CDR3 sequence is 16 residues long. In nucleotides, the CDR3 is TGTGCCAGCAGCTTACTTCTGGGGGGATCGGGATCACCCCTCCACTTT. It yields the protein CASSLLLGGSGSPLHF.

The genes are TRBV3-1 and TRBJ2-1; D call uncertain. The V end lost 0 bases, the J end lost 4 bases, and 7 bases lay between the germline ends. This CDR3 has 14 residues. Germline assignment: CDR1 LGHDT and CDR2 YNNKEL (reference sequence). CDR3 amino acids: CASSQEISYNEQFF. CDR3 sequence (DNA): TGTGCCAGCAGCCAAGAAATCTCTTACAATGAGCAGTTCTTC.

The chain recombines TRBV27 with TRBJ2-3, with D maybe TRBD1 (6 bases). The CDR3 runs 15 residues. In germline, CDR1 is MNHEY, CDR2 SMNVEV (reference sequence). V shed 1 base and J shed 1 base, with 9 bases lying between them. CDR3 amino acids: CASSLLTGRTDTQYF. In DNA, the CDR3 is TGTGCCAGCAGTTTATTGACAGGCCGCACAGATACGCAGTATTTT.

The gene calls are TRBV5-1 and TRBJ2-6; D is unresolved. The CDR3 is made up of 17 amino acids. Germline CDR1 is SGHRS and CDR2 is YFSETQ. Between the trimmed V and J ends, which lost 5 bases and 0 bases, there was a span of 15 bases. For the CDR3, the DNA is TGCGCCAGCAGGGTTTGGGGTTCTCGCTCTGGGGCCAACGTCCTGACTTTC. This translates into CASRVWGSRSGANVLTF.

V gene TRBV12-3 or TRBV12-4 combines with J gene TRBJ1-5; D remains ambiguous. The V and J ends lost 1 base and 9 bases respectively, with 7 bases between them. The length of the CDR3 is 12 residues. The CDR3 region has the DNA TGTGCCAGCAGTTTAGACACTCGGCCCCAGCATTTT. This codes for CASSLDTRPQHF.

This clonotype was picked up a small number of times. The J gene is TRBJ1-4, the V gene TRBV5-1, with D unresolved. Trimming removed 0 bases from V and 4 bases from J, with 13 bases in between. CDR3 length: 16 amino acids. Germline V gene sequence: CDR1 SGHRS, CDR2 YFSETQ. The chain's CDR3 is CASSLALEGFNEKLFF. For the CDR3, the DNA is TGCGCCAGCAGCTTGGCTCTGGAGGGATTTAATGAAAAACTGTTTTTT.

The rearrangement joins TRBV12-3 or TRBV12-4 to TRBJ2-3; possible D gene TRBD2, 5 bases. V gave up 6 bases and J gave up 6 bases, with 16 bases separating them. CDR3 length: 14 residues. The CDR3 nucleotides read TGTGCCAGCAGCGTGGACCGGGGTAGGGATACGCAGTATTTT. Translation: CASSVDRGRDTQYF.

The V and J genes are TRBV30 and TRBJ2-1; 7 bases fit TRBD1. V dropped 2 bases and J dropped 7; count of bases not matched to a gene: 2. Germline V gene lookup returns CDR1 GTSNPN and CDR2 SVGIG (reference sequence). The CDR3 loop spans 12 amino acids. CDR3 amino acids: CAWSYRGNEQFF. The CDR3 bases are TGTGCCTGGAGTTACAGGGGAAATGAGCAGTTCTTC.

The chain carries TRBV5-5 and TRBJ1-1, with D possibly matching TRBD1 (5 bases). Trimming pared 0 bases from V and 0 bases from J, leaving 18 bases between. The germline gives CDR1 SGHKS, CDR2 YYEKEE (reference sequence). This CDR3 has 18 residues. CDR3 in amino acids: CASSLAGARVNLNTEAFF. The CDR3 nucleotides are TGTGCCAGCAGCTTGGCCGGGGCCAGGGTTAATTTGAACACTGAAGCTTTCTTT. Complete variable domain (other parts from reference TRBV5-5 and TRBJ1-1): DAGVTQSPTHLIKTRGQQVTLRCSPISGHKSVSWYQQVLGQGPQFIFQYYEKEERGRGNFPDRFSARQFPNYSSELNVNALLLGDSALYLCASSLAGARVNLNTEAFFGQGTRLTVV.

The sample holds many counts of this clonotype. This chain connects TRBV29-1 to TRBJ2-3; 7 positions match TRBD2. The CDR3 has 14 amino acids. CDR1 and CDR2 from the germline V gene are SQVTM and ANQGSEA. V shed 2 bases, J shed 6 bases, and the junction held 8 bases outside the gene matches. The CDR3 loop reads CSVELGGRTDTQYF. DNA for the CDR3: TGCAGCGTTGAACTTGGCGGGAGAACCGATACGCAGTATTTT.

This clonotype was detected a few times. The rearrangement joins TRBV5-1 to TRBJ1-6; D ambiguous. Germline values: CDR1 SGHRS, CDR2 YFSETQ. V was cut by 2 bases and J by 14 bases, with 20 bases left in between. The CDR3 covers 15 residues. The CDR3 DNA reads TGCGCCAGCAGCTTTGGACTTGGTGAGGGCTTGTCCCTCCACTTT. Amino acids: CASSFGLGEGLSLHF.

There are a few counts of this clonotype. This chain links TRBV7-2 with TRBJ2-7; D is unclear. CDR3 length equals 14 residues. Germline CDR1 and CDR2: SGHTA and FQGNSA. Trimming took off 3 bases at V and 3 bases at J, with 12 bases between the two ends. The CDR3 coding sequence is TGTGCCAGCAGCTTTCCCCCTCCTCACTACGAGCAGTACTTC. Its protein is CASSFPPPHYEQYF.

This clonotype was found many times. The V and J genes are TRBV9 and TRBJ2-5; 12 bases align to TRBD1. This CDR3 has 15 amino acids. J was trimmed by 2 bases and V by 4 bases; bases with no gene match: 3. In germline, CDR1 is SGDLS, CDR2 YYNGEE. The CDR3 DNA reads as TGTGCCAGCAGCCGGGACAGGGGGCGACAAGAGACCCAGTACTTC. It encodes CASSRDRGRQETQYF.

The J gene is TRBJ2-7, the V gene TRBV6-1; a possible D gene is TRBD1 (6 bases). V was shortened by 5 bases and J by 6 bases, with 14 bases between the two germline ends. The CDR3 has 13 amino acids. Germline assignment: CDR1 MNHNS and CDR2 SASEGT. As DNA, the CDR3 is TGTGCCAGCAGTCAAACGACAGGTGGCGAGCAGTACGTC. Its translation: CASSQTTGGEQYV.

The genes are TRBV20-1 and TRBJ2-1; TRBD1 agrees at 10 bases. J lost 5 bases, V lost 3 bases, and 1 base had no gene match. This CDR3 spans 13 amino acids. CDR1 and CDR2 (germline): DFQATT, SNEGSKA (reference sequence). The CDR3 nucleotides read TGCAGTGCTAGGGGACAGGGGCACAATGAGCAGTTCTTC. Protein product: CSARGQGHNEQFF.

The table lists this clonotype with many counts. The chain couples TRBV6-5 to TRBJ1-3; 7 bases line up with TRBD1. The CDR3 runs to 17 residues. J gave up 0 bases and V 7 bases, and 12 bases lay outside the gene matches. The V gene's germline CDR1 is MNHEY and CDR2 SVGAGI. The CDR3 loop is CASIGPGTDSSGNTIYF. DNA for the CDR3: TGTGCCAGCATCGGACCCGGGACAGATAGCTCTGGAAACACCATATATTTT.

This clonotype was observed a few times. The J gene is TRBJ1-2, the V gene TRBV12-3 or TRBV12-4; no definite D call. V was shortened by 5 bases and J by 10 bases, with 11 bases between the two germline ends. The length of the CDR3 is 11 residues. The CDR3 protein is CASSHTEFYTF. The CDR3 DNA reads as TGTGCCAGCAGTCACACAGAATTCTACACCTTC.

There are many counts of this clonotype. The genes are TRBV5-1 and TRBJ2-7; TRBD2 matches 13 bases. J gave up 2 bases and V 0 bases, and 2 bases lay outside the gene matches. The CDR3 has 16 amino acids. The germline V gene encodes CDR1 SGHRS and CDR2 YFSETQ. The CDR3 sequence is CASSLGGLAGTYEQYF. CDR3 sequence (DNA): TGCGCCAGCAGCTTGGGGGGACTAGCGGGAACCTACGAGCAGTACTTC.

CDR3 bases: TGCAGTGCTACCAGCCCGGGACAGGGAACAGATACGCAGTATTTT. Translated: CSATSPGQGTDTQYF. The rearrangement joins TRBV20-1 to TRBJ2-3; 9 nucleotides line up with TRBD1. The CDR3 is 15 amino acids. Per the germline V gene, CDR1 is DFQATT and CDR2 is SNEGSKA (reference sequence). V was clipped by 4 bases and J by 3 bases; unmatched bases: 8.